A selection of T cell receptor beta chains follows, all from one sample in a study of cytomegalovirus exposure and HLA in healthy donors. Libraries were prepared by immunoSEQ multiplex PCR; TCRdb keeps only in-frame clonotypes and omits some of them. The data hold approximately 100,000 clones, with around three quarters observed a single time. The specimen sequenced was PBMCs. All receptors derive from a woman aged 18-29 years in good health and CMV-seropositive. Each CDR3 is given with its conserved first and last residue. D genes are given only for firm matches. Clone sizes are given selectively: once, few, many, or a class where the clone is expanded.

TRBJ1-1	TRBV19	-	once	TGTGCCAGTAGTCGAGGAGACGGGAAGAACACTGAAGCTTTCTTT	CASSRGDGKNTEAFF
TRBJ2-1	TRBV10-3	-	-	TGTGCCATGGGCCGGGACACCTCCTACAATGAGCAGTTCTTC	CAMGRDTSYNEQFF
TRBJ2-7	TRBV6-9	TRBD1	-	TGTGCCAGCCCTAGAGTCGTGAGACAGGGGTACGAGCAGTACTTC	CASPRVVRQGYEQYF
TRBJ1-1	TRBV5-4	-	-	TGTGCCAGCAGCTTGGAGGGGGGGCCGATCCCCGAAGCTTTCTTT	CASSLEGGPIPEAFF
TRBJ1-1	TRBV9	-	-	TGTGCCAGCAGCGTAGGATCAGGGGAAACTGAAGCTTTCTTT	CASSVGSGETEAFF
TRBJ1-1	TRBV19	TRBD1	-	TGTGCCAGTAGTATAGGCAACAATCCAGGGGGGAGAAGCACTGAAGCTTTCTTT	CASSIGNNPGGRSTEAFF
TRBJ1-1	TRBV2	-	-	TGTGCCAGCAGTGAATATAATCCAGGGAACACTGAAGCTTTCTTT	CASSEYNPGNTEAFF
TRBJ2-7	TRBV2	TRBD1	-	TGTGCCAGCAGTGAAATCGACAGGGACTCCTACGAGCAGTACTTC	CASSEIDRDSYEQYF
TRBJ1-2	TRBV18	TRBD1	-	TGTGCCAGCTCACCCCCGCGCGGCGACAGGGGCACGGCCACCTTC	CASSPPRGDRGTATF
TRBJ2-3	TRBV7-9	TRBD2	-	TGTGCCAGCAGCTCTACCGCTAGCGGGTGGGCAGATACGCAGTATTTT	CASSSTASGWADTQYF
TRBJ2-5	TRBV6-5	TRBD2	-	TGTGCCAGCAGATGGGGGGAAGCGGGGGCGGAGACCCAGTACTTC	CASRWGEAGAETQYF
TRBJ1-4	TRBV19	TRBD1	few	TGTGCCAGTAGCGGACAGGGGAATGAAAAACTGTTTTTT	CASSGQGNEKLFF
TRBJ1-5	TRBV10-2	-	-	TGCGCCAGCAGACAGGGTGGCAATCAGCCCCAGCATTTT	CASRQGGNQPQHF
TRBJ2-4	TRBV7-9	-	-	TGTGCCAGCAGCCCGAACCCGGGTACTGATGTTCAGTACTTC	CASSPNPGTDVQYF
TRBJ1-1	TRBV5-5	-	medium-sized	TGTGCCAGCAGCTTCACGGGGACTAACACTGAAGCTTTCTTT	CASSFTGTNTEAFF
TRBJ2-1	TRBV25-1	TRBD2	-	TGTGCCAGCAGTGAATTTTCGGAGCGGGAGTACTACAATGAGCAGTTCTTC	CASSEFSEREYYNEQFF
TRBJ2-1	TRBV9	TRBD2	-	TGTGCCAGCAGCGTAGGTCTAGCGGGAGCATCTTACAATGAGCAGTTCTTC	CASSVGLAGASYNEQFF
TRBJ2-7	TRBV25-1	-	few	TGTGCCAGCAGTGAATTTTCAGGGTTCGAGCAGTACTTC	CASSEFSGFEQYF
TRBJ1-1	TRBV19	-	-	TGTGCCAGTAGTATAGGAGTCACGAACACTGAAGCTTTCTTT	CASSIGVTNTEAFF
TRBJ1-1	TRBV27	TRBD1	-	TGTGCCAGCAGTTTAACGGGACAGGGAGGGACTGAAGCTTTCTTT	CASSLTGQGGTEAFF
TRBJ1-2	TRBV14	-	once	TGTGCCAGCAGCCAAGATCTCCGAGGGAACTATGGCTACACCTTC	CASSQDLRGNYGYTF
TRBJ1-2	TRBV19	TRBD1	-	TGTGCCAGTAGGGGACAGGGGGACGGCTACACCTTC	CASRGQGDGYTF
TRBJ2-7	TRBV15	TRBD1	-	TGTGCCACCAGCGGTGGACAGGGGGCGTCCTACGAGCAGTACTTC	CATSGGQGASYEQYF
TRBJ2-2	TRBV18	TRBD1	-	TGTGCCAGCTCACTCCGCGGACAGGGAAACACCGGGGAGCTGTTTTTT	CASSLRGQGNTGELFF
TRBJ2-3	TRBV7-9	-	-	TGTGCCAGCAGCTGGGGCGCGGATACGCAGTATTTT	CASSWGADTQYF
TRBJ2-7	TRBV11-2	-	-	TGTGCCAGCAGCCCAGGTGCTTTCTACGAGCAGTACTTC	CASSPGAFYEQYF
TRBJ2-3	TRBV18	-	-	TGTGCCAGCTCACCGGGCAAAGGTACAGATACGCAGTATTTT	CASSPGKGTDTQYF
TRBJ1-5	TRBV6-1	-	few	TGTGCCAGCAGTGAAGACAGCTATAGCAATCAGCCCCAGCATTTT	CASSEDSYSNQPQHF
TRBJ1-4	TRBV30	TRBD1	once	TGTGCCTGGGGGACAGGGGGTAGGGAAAAACTGTTTTTT	CAWGTGGREKLFF
TRBJ2-2	TRBV2	TRBD1	-	TGTGCCAGAGGGACAGGGGGATACACCGGGGAGCTGTTTTTT	CARGTGGYTGELFF
TRBJ1-1	TRBV7-8	TRBD1	few	TGTGCCAGCAGCTTAAGGACAGGGGACAACACTGAAGCTTTCTTT	CASSLRTGDNTEAFF
TRBJ1-2	TRBV28	TRBD1	-	TGTGCCAGCAGCCCGGGACAGTCTGGCTACACCTTC	CASSPGQSGYTF
TRBJ1-3	TRBV6-4	TRBD1	-	TGTGCCAGCAGTGACTACAGGGGTTCTGGAAACACCATATATTTT	CASSDYRGSGNTIYF
TRBJ2-7	TRBV7-2	TRBD2	-	TGTGCCAGCAGCTGGGGACTAGCGGGAGTGCAGTACTTC	CASSWGLAGVQYF
TRBJ1-5	TRBV28	-	-	TGTGCCAGCAGTCACGGGGTTGGCAATCAGCCCCAGCATTTT	CASSHGVGNQPQHF
TRBJ2-1	TRBV4-2	-	few	TGTGCCAGCAGCCAAGATTTGCGGGGAAGTTACAATGAGCAGTTCTTC	CASSQDLRGSYNEQFF
TRBJ2-2	TRBV4-2	-	few	TGTGCCAGCAGCCAGGCTAGTGACACCGGGGAGCTGTTTTTT	CASSQASDTGELFF
TRBJ2-5	TRBV4-2	-	many	TGTGCCAGCAGCCGGGAGTGGCGGCAAGAGACCCAGTACTTC	CASSREWRQETQYF
TRBJ2-7	TRBV2	TRBD2	-	TGTGCCAGCAGGACTAGCGGGAGTCCCTCCGAGCAGTACTTC	CASRTSGSPSEQYF
TRBJ2-3	TRBV5-1	TRBD2	-	TGCGCCAGCAGCCTCTCTCTAGCGGGAGTGGGCACAGATACGCAGTATTTT	CASSLSLAGVGTDTQYF
TRBJ2-7	TRBV27	TRBD2	-	TGTGCCAGCAGTTTATTAGCGGGGGACTACGAGCAGTACTTC	CASSLLAGDYEQYF
TRBJ2-5	TRBV5-1	-	-	TGCGCCAGCAGCTCGGCTCAGGGGGAGACCCAGTACTTC	CASSSAQGETQYF